This T cell receptor (beta chain) came from a study of CXCR3-negative and CXCR3-positive naive CD8 T cells. Study as a whole: Each library gave roughly 1.5 +/- 0.3 million of roughly 130 million TRB reads. The study, taken as a whole, reports: Unlike memory cells, which differed, naive CXCR3-negative and CXCR3-positive cells had similar TRBV-TRBJ usage. In CXCR3-positive naive cells, the TRB CDR3s were more hydrophobic than in CXCR3-negative naive cells.

Regarding this clonotype: What it binds is unknown.

Germline assignment: CDR1 SGHDN and CDR2 FVKESK. The CDR3 has 19 residues. TRB cDNA was prepared as libraries by UMI-labeled 5' RACE. No DNA is given; TCRdb re-called the 5' RACE reads and lists each CDR3 protein once. The sample has about 130,000 distinct CDR3 sequences, and its top ten clones hold approximately 0.54%. Sequences were obtained from naive CXCR3+ CD8+ T cells from blood. Subset reported: CD45RO-CCR7+CD27+CD95- naive CD8+ T cells expressing CXCR3 (TNR3+). The clonotype was recovered from a human donor in good health. Some clones in this sample may be carry-over from other donors' samples. The chain has TRBV14 and TRBJ2-6; there is no DNA to check the TCRdb D call of TRBD1. CDR3 protein: CASSPKDRDYLSGANVLTF.